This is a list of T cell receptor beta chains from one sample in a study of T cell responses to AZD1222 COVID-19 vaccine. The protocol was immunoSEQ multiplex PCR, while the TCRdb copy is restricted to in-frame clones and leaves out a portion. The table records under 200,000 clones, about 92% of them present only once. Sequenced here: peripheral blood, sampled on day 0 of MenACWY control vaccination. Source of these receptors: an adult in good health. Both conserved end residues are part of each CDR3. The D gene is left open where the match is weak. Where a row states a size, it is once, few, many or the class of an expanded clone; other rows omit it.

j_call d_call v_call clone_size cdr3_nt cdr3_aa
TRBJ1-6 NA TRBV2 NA TGTGCCAGCAGTGAAGATAGGACGCAGTCACCCCTCCACTTT CASSEDRTQSPLHF
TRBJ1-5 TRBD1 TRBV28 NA TGTGCCAGCAGACCTCGTGGGCAGGGGGCGGTTCAGCCCCAGCATTTT CASRPRGQGAVQPQHF
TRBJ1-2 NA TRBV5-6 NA TGTGCCAGCAGCTTGGTGGGTTATGGCTACACCTTC CASSLVGYGYTF
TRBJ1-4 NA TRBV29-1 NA TGCAGCGTTGAAGGGGGCGAGAGACTGTTTTTT CSVEGGERLFF
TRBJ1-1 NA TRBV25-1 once TGTGCCAGCAGTGAATCAGCGGGATCCATGAACACTGAAGCTTTCTTT CASSESAGSMNTEAFF
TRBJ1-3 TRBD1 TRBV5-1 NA TGCGCCAGCAGCCCGCGGACAGGCACGGGAAACACCATATATTTT CASSPRTGTGNTIYF
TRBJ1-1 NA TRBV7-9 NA TGTGCCAGCAGCCTCCCTGGCACTGAAGCTTTCTTT CASSLPGTEAFF
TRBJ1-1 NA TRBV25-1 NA TGTGCCAGCAGTGGAGCCTTGAACACTGAAGCTTTCTTT CASSGALNTEAFF
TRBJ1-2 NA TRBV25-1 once TGTGCCAGCAGTGCCCCAACCGAGGCAGGGGTTATCTATGGCTACACCTTC CASSAPTEAGVIYGYTF
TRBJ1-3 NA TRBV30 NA TGTGCCTGGAGTTCTTCGACAGGACGCCTCGTCTCTGGAAACACCATATATTTT CAWSSSTGRLVSGNTIYF